These T cell receptor beta chains were read from a single sample in a study of shared clonotypes between healthy human individuals. Profiled with immunoSEQ multiplex PCR; TCRdb holds only in-frame clones, not every one. Of millions of clones listed, around 93% were seen once; the top ten hold 1.7%. Sequencing was performed on naive CD8+ T cells from PBMCs. The receptors stem from a man between 18 and 29 years old in good health. Some clones in this sample may be carry-over from other donors' samples. Both conserved end residues are part of each CDR3. Clone size appears in some rows only: once, few, many, or a class for an expanded clone.

j_call: TRBJ2-7; clone_size: .; v_call: TRBV2; cdr3_length: 14; cdr3_aa: CASSGQGGYYEQYF
j_call: TRBJ1-1; clone_size: .; v_call: TRBV7-9; cdr3_length: 12; cdr3_aa: CASSFAEPEAFF
j_call: TRBJ2-1; clone_size: .; v_call: TRBV7-3; cdr3_length: 13; cdr3_aa: CASSQRGYNEQFF
j_call: TRBJ2-2; clone_size: .; v_call: TRBV11-2; cdr3_length: 16; cdr3_aa: CASSSVFLANTGELFF
j_call: .; clone_size: .; v_call: TRBV29-1; cdr3_length: 14; cdr3_aa: CSVEMGVSGGEQYF
j_call: TRBJ2-7; clone_size: .; v_call: TRBV19; cdr3_length: 14; cdr3_aa: CASTLGEGVSEQYF
j_call: TRBJ2-5; clone_size: few; v_call: TRBV7-9; cdr3_length: 16; cdr3_aa: CASSEIAGGRGETQYF
j_call: TRBJ2-3; clone_size: .; v_call: TRBV27; cdr3_length: 16; cdr3_aa: CASRDKSGRVTDTQYF
j_call: TRBJ1-2; clone_size: .; v_call: TRBV27; cdr3_length: 13; cdr3_aa: CASLGTASYGYTF
j_call: TRBJ1-2; clone_size: .; v_call: TRBV9; cdr3_length: 13; cdr3_aa: CASSSRVDYGYTF
j_call: TRBJ2-3; clone_size: .; v_call: TRBV7-2; cdr3_length: 16; cdr3_aa: CASSPSEGWDTDTQYF
j_call: TRBJ1-1; clone_size: .; v_call: TRBV28; cdr3_length: 14; cdr3_aa: CASSLSRENTEAFF
j_call: TRBJ1-5; clone_size: once; v_call: TRBV7-7; cdr3_length: 15; cdr3_aa: CASSPPPGVNQPQHF
j_call: TRBJ2-1; clone_size: .; v_call: TRBV25-1; cdr3_length: 12; cdr3_aa: CASRWLGNEQFF
j_call: TRBJ1-2; clone_size: few; v_call: TRBV6-1; cdr3_length: 13; cdr3_aa: CASSAGFGYGYTF
j_call: TRBJ1-1; clone_size: .; v_call: TRBV25-1; cdr3_length: 14; cdr3_aa: CASRVRGLNTEAFF
j_call: TRBJ2-3; clone_size: .; v_call: TRBV7-6; cdr3_length: 17; cdr3_aa: CASSLGPPGVVTDTQYF
j_call: TRBJ2-5; clone_size: .; v_call: TRBV5-4; cdr3_length: 14; cdr3_aa: CASSSRRPLETQYF
j_call: TRBJ2-7; clone_size: .; v_call: TRBV30; cdr3_length: 13; cdr3_aa: CAWTVPGVYEQYF
j_call: TRBJ2-1; clone_size: once; v_call: TRBV9; cdr3_length: 13; cdr3_aa: CASSVQWWNEQFF
j_call: TRBJ2-2; clone_size: .; v_call: TRBV28; cdr3_length: 16; cdr3_aa: CASSSFSTSNTGELFF
j_call: TRBJ2-7; clone_size: .; v_call: TRBV6-5; cdr3_length: 14; cdr3_aa: CASSYSKAGDEQYF
j_call: TRBJ1-2; clone_size: .; v_call: TRBV27; cdr3_length: 16; cdr3_aa: CASSPGGTLGNYGYTF
j_call: TRBJ2-7; clone_size: .; v_call: TRBV4-1; cdr3_length: 16; cdr3_aa: CASSQPGTESSYEQYF
j_call: TRBJ2-7; clone_size: few; v_call: TRBV7-9; cdr3_length: 15; cdr3_aa: CASSSLTGSSYEQYF
j_call: TRBJ2-7; clone_size: .; v_call: TRBV27; cdr3_length: 15; cdr3_aa: CASGRTGLVSYEQYF
j_call: TRBJ2-6; clone_size: .; v_call: TRBV5-6; cdr3_length: 19; cdr3_aa: CASSWSTDTIFSGANVLTF
j_call: TRBJ1-2; clone_size: .; v_call: TRBV2; cdr3_length: 15; cdr3_aa: CASRDRDRNPYGYTF